In this sample, the clone carrying this T cell receptor beta chain turned up many times. Its matching antigen is unknown. This sample stems from a study of CD8 T cells in ankylosing spondylitis. Points from the study as a whole: A CD8+ phenotype characterized the disease-linked clones, which were relatively rare in peripheral blood. Earlier studies detected some motif variants in reactive arthritis synovial fluid and blood. The study identified a TCR beta motif of roughly eight highly homologous variants that appeared characteristic of ankylosing spondylitis blood.

Each TCR beta library was made by quantitative 5'-RACE that incorporated molecular barcodes. MiXCR, run by TCRdb on the 5' RACE reads, gives a single entry per CDR3 protein. The profile covers roughly 700,000 distinct CDR3 sequences, with around a fifth appearing a single time and over 15% taken by the ten largest. This TCR was recovered from a male donor with ankylosing spondylitis. The source material was blood, either unsorted or a sorted T cell fraction (not recorded which).

Here the CDR3 reads CASRSGAVVWGYTF. Written as DNA, the CDR3 is TGTGCCAGCAGGTCAGGGGCGGTTGTCTGGGGCTACACCTTC. V gene TRBV3-1 combines with J gene TRBJ1-2, with D possibly being TRBD1 (6 bases). The CDR3 sequence is 14 residues long. The V gene's germline CDR1 is LGHDT and CDR2 YNNKEL (reference sequence). V was pared by 6 bases and J by 8 bases, with 19 bases between.